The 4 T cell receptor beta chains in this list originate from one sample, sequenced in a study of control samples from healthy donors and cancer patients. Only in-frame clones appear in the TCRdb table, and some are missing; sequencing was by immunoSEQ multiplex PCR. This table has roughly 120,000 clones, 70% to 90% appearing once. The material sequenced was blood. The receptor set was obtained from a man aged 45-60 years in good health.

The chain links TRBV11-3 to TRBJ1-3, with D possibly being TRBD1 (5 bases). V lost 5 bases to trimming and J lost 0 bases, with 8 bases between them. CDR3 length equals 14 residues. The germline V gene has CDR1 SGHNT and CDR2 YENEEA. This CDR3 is CASSPGGSGNTIYF. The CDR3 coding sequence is TGTGCCAGCAGCCCCGGGGGCTCTGGAAACACCATATATTTT.

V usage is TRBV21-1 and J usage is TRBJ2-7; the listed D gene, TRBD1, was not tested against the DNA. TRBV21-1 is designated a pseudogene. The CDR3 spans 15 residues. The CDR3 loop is CASLGTGAILVEQYF. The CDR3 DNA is TGTGCCAGTCTCGGGACAGGGGCCATCCTAGTCGAGCAGTACTTC.

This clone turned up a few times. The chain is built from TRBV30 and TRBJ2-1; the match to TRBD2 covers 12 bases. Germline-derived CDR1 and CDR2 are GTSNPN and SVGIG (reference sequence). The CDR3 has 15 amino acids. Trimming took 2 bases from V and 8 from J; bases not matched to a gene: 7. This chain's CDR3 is CAWSQPGLAGHEQFF. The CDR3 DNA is TGTGCCTGGAGTCAACCGGGACTAGCGGGCCATGAGCAGTTCTTC.

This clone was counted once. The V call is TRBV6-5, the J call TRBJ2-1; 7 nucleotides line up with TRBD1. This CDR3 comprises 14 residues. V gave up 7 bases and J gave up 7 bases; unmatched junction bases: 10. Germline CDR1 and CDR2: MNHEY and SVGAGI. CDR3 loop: CASNRGPEGNEQFF. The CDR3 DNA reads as TGTGCCAGCAACAGGGGTCCCGAGGGGAATGAGCAGTTCTTC.